This note documents a single TCR beta chain sequence. The antigen is unknown. Sequencing used immunoSEQ multiplex PCR; TCRdb keeps in-frame clones, though not all of them. The table lists around 2,100,000 clones, around 96% of them singletons, with roughly 1% in the top ten. Only CD45RO-negative cells positively selected for CCR7 counted as naive CD8 cells, so terminally differentiated effector memory CD45RA+ cells were excluded. These data originate in a study of shared clonotypes between healthy human individuals. Study context: CD4 naive and CD4 memory each took three plates per donor, while CD8 naive took two and CD8 memory one. Study results and caveats: Rarefaction demonstrated incomplete sorted-subset sequencing despite large depth.

Germline values: CDR1 SEHNR, CDR2 FQNEAQ (reference sequence). This CDR3 has 15 amino acids. V was clipped by 4 bases and J by 3 bases, with 15 bases between them. V gene TRBV7-9 combines with J gene TRBJ1-2, with a weak D call TRBD1 (6 bases). The sequencing sample was made of naive CD8+ T cells sorted from blood. The sequence came from a man younger than 30 in good health. The CDR3 region is CASSSVWGAHYGYTF. The CDR3 coding sequence is TGTGCCAGCAGCTCCGTATGGGGGGCCCACTATGGCTACACCTTC.